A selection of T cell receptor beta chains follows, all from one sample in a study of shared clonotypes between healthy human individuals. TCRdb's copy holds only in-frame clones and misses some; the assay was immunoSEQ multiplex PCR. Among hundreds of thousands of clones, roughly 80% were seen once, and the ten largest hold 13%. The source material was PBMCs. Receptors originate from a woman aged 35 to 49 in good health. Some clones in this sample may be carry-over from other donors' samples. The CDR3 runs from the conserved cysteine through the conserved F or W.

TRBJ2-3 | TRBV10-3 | CAISTGKPGTDTQYF
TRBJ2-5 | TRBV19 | CASSMGGETQYF
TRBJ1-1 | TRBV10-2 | CASRYDRTLEAFF
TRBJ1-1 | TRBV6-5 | CASSYSQRAGATEAFF
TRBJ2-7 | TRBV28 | CASTKGYEQYF
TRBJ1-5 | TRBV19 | CASSTLEGMSNQPQHF
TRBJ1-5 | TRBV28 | CASTSGGITSNQPQHF
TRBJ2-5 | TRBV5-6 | CASSWPASGGETQYF
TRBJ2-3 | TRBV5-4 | CASSFVLGGGDTQYF
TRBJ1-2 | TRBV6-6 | CANWRSGDRDGYTF
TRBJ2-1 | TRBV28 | CASVGTSGRGYNEQFF
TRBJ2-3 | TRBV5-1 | CASSVGVLTDTQYF
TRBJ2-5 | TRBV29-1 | CSVAQGQETQYF
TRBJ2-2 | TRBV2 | CASNKLANAGELFF
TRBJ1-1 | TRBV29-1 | CSVVVRTSEAFF
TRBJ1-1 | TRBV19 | CASSLNRNTEAFF
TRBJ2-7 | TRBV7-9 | CASSDRRDRNYEQYF
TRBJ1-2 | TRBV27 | CASSLSGTVGAGYTF
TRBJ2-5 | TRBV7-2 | CASSSKVNPGTSGPLYF
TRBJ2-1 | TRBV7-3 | CASGSRGESEFF
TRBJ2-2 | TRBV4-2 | CASSQDRTSGSAGELFF
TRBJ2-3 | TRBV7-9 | CASSFGLAGETDTQYF
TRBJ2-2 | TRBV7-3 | CASSLNFQPGAGELFF
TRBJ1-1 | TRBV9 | CASSVAGDSFHTEAFF
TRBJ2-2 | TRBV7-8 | CASRLDSANTGELFF
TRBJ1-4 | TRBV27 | CASSLGGGRLFF
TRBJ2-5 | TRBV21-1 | CASGGWTQYF
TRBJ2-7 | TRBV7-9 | CASSPRTAAYEQYF
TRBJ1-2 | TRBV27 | CASSFLDRGLGYGYTF
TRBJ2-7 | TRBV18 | CASSLHRGPYEQYF
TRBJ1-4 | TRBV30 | CAWSVTGWKEKLFF
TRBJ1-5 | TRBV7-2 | CASSFGGQPQHF
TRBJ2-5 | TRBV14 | CASSLLMSTGREETQYF
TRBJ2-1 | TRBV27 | CASSFPGLYNEQFF
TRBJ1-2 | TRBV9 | CASSARPGTGYGYTF
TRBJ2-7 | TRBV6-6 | CASSPRQHAGNYEQYF
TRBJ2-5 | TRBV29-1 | CSAARTSGSRETQYF
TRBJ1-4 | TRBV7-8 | CASSFLRTGGEKLFF
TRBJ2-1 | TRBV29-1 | CSVDWGPSNEQFF
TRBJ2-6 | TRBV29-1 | CSVPVAGANVLTF
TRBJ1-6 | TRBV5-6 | CASSFGTGYNSPLHF
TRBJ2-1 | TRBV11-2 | CASSSTTSGMNEQFF
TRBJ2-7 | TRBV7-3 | CASSALAGAQNEQYF
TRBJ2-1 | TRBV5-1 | CASSFWGTSGDNEQFF
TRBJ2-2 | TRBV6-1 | CASSEPGGGGELFF
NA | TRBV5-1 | CASGTSGVYEQYF
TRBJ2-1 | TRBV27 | CASRAGTSQYNEQFF